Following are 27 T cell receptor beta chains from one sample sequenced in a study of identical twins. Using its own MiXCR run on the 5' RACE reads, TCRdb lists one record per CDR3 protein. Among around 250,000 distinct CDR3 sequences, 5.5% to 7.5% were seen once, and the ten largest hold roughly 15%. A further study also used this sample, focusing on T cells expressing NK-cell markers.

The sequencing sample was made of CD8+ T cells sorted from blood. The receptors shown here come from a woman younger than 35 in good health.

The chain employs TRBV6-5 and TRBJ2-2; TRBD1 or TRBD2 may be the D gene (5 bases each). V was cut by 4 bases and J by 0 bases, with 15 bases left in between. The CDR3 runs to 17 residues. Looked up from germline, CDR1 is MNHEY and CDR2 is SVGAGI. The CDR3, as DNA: TGTGCCAGCAGTTCGATCGGGGACGGATCGAACACCGGGGAGCTGTTTTTT. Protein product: CASSSIGDGSNTGELFF.

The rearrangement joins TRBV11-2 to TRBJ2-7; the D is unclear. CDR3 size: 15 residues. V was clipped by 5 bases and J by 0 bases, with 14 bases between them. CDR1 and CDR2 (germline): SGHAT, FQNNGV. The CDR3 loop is CASSEEPGLSYEQYF. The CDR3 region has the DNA TGTGCCAGCAGCGAAGAACCGGGTCTCTCCTACGAGCAGTACTTC.

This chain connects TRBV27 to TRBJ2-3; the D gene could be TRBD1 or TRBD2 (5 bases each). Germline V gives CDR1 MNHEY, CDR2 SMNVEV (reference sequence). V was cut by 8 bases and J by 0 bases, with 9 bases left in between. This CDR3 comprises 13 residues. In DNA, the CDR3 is TGTGCCAGCGGGGGAACTAGCACAGATACGCAGTATTTT. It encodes CASGGTSTDTQYF.

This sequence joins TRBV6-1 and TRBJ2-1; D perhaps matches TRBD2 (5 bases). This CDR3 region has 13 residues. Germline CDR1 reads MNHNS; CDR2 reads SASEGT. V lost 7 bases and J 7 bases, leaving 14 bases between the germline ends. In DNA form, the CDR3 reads TGTGCCAGCACCAGGTCCCAGCGGAATGAGCAGTTCTTC. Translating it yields CASTRSQRNEQFF.

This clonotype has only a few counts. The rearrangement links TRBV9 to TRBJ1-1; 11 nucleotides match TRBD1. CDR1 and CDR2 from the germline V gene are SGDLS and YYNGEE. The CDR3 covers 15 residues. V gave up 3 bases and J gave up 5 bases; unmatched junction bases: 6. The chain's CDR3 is CASSGHRDRGTEAFF. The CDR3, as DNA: TGTGCCAGCAGCGGGCACCGGGACAGGGGGACTGAAGCTTTCTTT.

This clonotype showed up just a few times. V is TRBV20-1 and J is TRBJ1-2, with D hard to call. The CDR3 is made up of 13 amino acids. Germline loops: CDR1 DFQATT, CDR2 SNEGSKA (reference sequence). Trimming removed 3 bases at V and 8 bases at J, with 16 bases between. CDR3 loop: CSARSMHPGGYTF. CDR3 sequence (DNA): TGCAGTGCTAGGAGTATGCACCCGGGGGGCTACACCTTC.

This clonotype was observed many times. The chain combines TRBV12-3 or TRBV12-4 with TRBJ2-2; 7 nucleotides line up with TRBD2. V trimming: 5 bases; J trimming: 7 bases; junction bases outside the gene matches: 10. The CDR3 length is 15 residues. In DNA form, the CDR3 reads TGTGCCAGCAGTCCTCCTAGCGGATACTTCGGGGAGCTGTTTTTT. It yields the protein CASSPPSGYFGELFF.

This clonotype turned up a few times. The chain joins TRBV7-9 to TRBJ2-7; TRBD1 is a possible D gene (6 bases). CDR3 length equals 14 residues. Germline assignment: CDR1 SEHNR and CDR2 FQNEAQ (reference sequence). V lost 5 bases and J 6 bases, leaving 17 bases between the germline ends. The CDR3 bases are TGTGCCAGCAGCCCACAGGGAATGTCAGGCGAGCAGTACTTC. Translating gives CASSPQGMSGEQYF.

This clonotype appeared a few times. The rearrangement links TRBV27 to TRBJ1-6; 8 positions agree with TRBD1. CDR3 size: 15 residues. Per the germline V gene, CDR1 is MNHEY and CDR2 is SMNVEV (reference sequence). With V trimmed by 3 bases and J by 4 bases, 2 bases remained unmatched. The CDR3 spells CASSFGQGYNSPLHF. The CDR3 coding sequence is TGTGCCAGCAGTTTCGGACAGGGTTATAATTCACCCCTCCACTTT.

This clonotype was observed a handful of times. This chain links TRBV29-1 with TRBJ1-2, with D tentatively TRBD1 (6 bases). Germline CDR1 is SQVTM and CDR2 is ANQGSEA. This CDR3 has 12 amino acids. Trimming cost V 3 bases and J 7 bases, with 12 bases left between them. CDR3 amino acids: CSVDTGNVGYTF. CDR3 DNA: TGCAGCGTTGATACAGGGAATGTTGGCTACACCTTC.

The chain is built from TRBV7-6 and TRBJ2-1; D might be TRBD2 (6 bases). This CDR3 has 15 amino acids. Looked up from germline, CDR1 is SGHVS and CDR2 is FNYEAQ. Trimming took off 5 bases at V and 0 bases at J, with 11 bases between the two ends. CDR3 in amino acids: CASSGGVSSYNEQFF. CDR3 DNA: TGTGCCAGCAGCGGCGGGGTAAGCTCCTACAATGAGCAGTTCTTC.

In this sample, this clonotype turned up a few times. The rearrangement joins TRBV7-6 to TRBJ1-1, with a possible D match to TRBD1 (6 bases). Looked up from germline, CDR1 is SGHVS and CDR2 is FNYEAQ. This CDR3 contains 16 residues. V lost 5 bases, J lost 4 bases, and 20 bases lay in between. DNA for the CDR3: TGTGCCAGCAGCGGGGGGCCGGCACTTCGGAGCACTGAAGCTTTCTTT. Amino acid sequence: CASSGGPALRSTEAFF.

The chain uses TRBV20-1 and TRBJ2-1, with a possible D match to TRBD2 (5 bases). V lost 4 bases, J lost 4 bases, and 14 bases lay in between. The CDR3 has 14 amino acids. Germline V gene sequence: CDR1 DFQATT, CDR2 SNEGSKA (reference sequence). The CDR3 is CSATGFGLYNEQFF. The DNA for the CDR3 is TGCAGTGCTACGGGATTTGGGCTGTACAATGAGCAGTTCTTC.

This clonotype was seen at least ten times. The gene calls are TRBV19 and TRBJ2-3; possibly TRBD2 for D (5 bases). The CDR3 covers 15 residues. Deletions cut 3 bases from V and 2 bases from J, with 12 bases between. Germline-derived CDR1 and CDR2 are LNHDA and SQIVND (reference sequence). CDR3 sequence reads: CASSMGGRNTDTQYF. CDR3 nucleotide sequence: TGTGCCAGTAGTATGGGCGGGCGGAACACAGATACGCAGTATTTT.

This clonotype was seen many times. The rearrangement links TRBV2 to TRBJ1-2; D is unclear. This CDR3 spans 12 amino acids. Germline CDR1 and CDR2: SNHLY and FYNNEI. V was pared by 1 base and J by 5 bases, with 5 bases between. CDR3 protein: CASSEGGYGYTF. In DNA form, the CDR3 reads TGTGCCAGCAGTGAAGGGGGTTATGGCTACACCTTC.

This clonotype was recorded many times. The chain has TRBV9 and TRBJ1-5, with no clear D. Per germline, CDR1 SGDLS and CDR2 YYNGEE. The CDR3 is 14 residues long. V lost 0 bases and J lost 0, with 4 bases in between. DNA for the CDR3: TGTGCCAGCAGCGTAGAGGATAGCAATCAGCCCCAGCATTTT. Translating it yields CASSVEDSNQPQHF.

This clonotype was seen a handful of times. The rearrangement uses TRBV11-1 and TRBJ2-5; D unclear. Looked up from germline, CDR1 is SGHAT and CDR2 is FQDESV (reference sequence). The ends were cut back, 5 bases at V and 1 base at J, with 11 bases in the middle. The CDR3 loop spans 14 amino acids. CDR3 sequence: CASSPLDGQETQYF. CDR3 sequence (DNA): TGTGCCAGCAGCCCCTTGGACGGCCAAGAGACCCAGTACTTC.

The CDR3 nucleotides are TGTGCCAGCAGCTTAGGGGGGGATCGCGATACGCAGTATTTT. Amino acid sequence: CASSLGGDRDTQYF. This chain uses TRBV7-7 with TRBJ2-3; possible D gene TRBD2, 6 bases. The CDR3 is 14 residues long. The germline gives CDR1 SSHAT, CDR2 FNYEAQ (reference sequence). V gave up 1 base and J gave up 6 bases, with 11 bases separating them.

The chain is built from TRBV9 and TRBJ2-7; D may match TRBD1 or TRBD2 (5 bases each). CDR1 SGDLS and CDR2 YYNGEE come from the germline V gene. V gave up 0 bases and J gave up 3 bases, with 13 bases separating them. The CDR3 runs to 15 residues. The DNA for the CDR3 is TGTGCCAGCAGCGTAGCCGGGGCGCCGAGCTACGAGCAGTACTTC. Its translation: CASSVAGAPSYEQYF.

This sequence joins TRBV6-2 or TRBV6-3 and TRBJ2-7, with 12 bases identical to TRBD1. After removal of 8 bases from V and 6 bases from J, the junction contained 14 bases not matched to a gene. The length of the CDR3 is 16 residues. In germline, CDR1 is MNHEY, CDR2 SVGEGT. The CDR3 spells CASLKPGQGARSEQYF. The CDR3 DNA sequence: TGTGCCAGCCTTAAACCGGGACAGGGGGCGCGGAGCGAGCAGTACTTC.

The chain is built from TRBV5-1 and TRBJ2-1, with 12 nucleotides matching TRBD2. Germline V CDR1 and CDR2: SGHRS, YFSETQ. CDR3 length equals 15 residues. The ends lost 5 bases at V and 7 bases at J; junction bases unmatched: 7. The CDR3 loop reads CASREWTSGVNEQFF. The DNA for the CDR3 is TGCGCCAGCAGGGAGTGGACTAGCGGGGTGAATGAGCAGTTCTTC.

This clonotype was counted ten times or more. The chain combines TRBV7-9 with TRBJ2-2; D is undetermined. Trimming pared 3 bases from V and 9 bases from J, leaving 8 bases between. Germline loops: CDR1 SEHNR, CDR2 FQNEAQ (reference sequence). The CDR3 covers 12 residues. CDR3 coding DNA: TGTGCCAGCAGCTTGTCTGAGAGGGAGCTGTTTTTT. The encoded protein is CASSLSERELFF.

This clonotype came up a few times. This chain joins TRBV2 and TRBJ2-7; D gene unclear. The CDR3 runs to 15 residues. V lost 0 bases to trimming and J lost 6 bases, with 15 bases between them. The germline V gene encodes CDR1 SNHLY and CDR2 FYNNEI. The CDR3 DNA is TGTGCCAGCAGTGAAGCCCAGGCCAGCCACCTCGAGCAGTACTTC. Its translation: CASSEAQASHLEQYF.

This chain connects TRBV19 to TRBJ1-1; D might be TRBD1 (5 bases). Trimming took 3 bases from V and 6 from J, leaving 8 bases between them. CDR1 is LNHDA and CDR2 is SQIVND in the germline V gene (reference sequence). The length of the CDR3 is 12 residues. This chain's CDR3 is CASSMGGAEAFF. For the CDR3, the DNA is TGTGCCAGTAGTATGGGAGGGGCTGAAGCTTTCTTT.

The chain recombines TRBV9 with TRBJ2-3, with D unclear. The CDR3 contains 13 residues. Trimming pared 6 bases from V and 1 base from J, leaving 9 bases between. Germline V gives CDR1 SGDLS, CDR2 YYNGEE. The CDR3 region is CASTDGGTDTQYF. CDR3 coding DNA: TGTGCCAGCACCGATGGGGGCACAGATACGCAGTATTTT.

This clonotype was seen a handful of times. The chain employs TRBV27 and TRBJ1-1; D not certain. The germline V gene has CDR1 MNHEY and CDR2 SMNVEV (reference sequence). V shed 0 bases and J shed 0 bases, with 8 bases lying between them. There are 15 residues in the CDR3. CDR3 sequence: CASSLSIEMNTEAFF. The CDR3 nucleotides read TGTGCCAGCAGTTTATCGATAGAGATGAACACTGAAGCTTTCTTT.

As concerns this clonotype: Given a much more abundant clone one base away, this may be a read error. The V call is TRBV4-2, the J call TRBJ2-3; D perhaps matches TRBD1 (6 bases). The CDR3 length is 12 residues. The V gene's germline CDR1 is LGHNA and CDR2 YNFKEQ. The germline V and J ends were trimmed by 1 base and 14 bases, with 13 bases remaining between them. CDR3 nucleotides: TGTGCCAGCAGCCAAGGGGGACACCCCCCGTATTTT. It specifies CASSQGGHPPYF.